A single sample is the source of the 12 T cell receptor beta chains below, sequenced in a study of blood T cell repertoires in COVID-19 (dated by TCRdb to 2020 to 2022). The library was obtained by the immunoSEQ multiplex PCR assay. In its TCRdb copy, this immuneACCESS table keeps in-frame sequences only and misses some clones. Where compared with another copy, unresolved V genes explain less than half of these, and the others have no known cause. The sample has some 290,000 clones on record, 90% to 95% of them singletons. Of the sample, 3% to 5% is held by the ten largest clones. The sample comprised PBMCs or T cells enriched from blood (not recorded which). These receptors all come from a woman in her 30s who had been exposed to COVID-19.

The chain recombines TRBV11-2 with TRBJ2-7; D unclear. This CDR3 region has 15 residues. V lost 1 base, J lost 2 bases, and 12 bases lay in between. Germline CDR1 and CDR2: SGHAT and FQNNGV. The CDR3 here is CASSLAGLGPYEQYF. The CDR3 coding sequence is TGTGCCAGCAGCTTAGCTGGGTTGGGCCCCTACGAGCAGTACTTC.

The gene calls are TRBV5-4 and TRBJ2-3; 9 bases fit TRBD2. The CDR3 consists of 15 residues. The V gene end was trimmed by 2 bases and the J gene end by 2 bases; junction bases not matched to a gene: 3. Per germline, CDR1 SGHNT and CDR2 YYREEE (reference sequence). CDR3 bases: TGTGCCAGCAGCTTACCGGGACTAGCCACAGATACGCAGTATTTT. Its translation is CASSLPGLATDTQYF.

The V and J genes are TRBV5-4 and TRBJ2-7, with a tentative D call TRBD1 (7 bases). The CDR3 loop spans 13 amino acids. Trimming cost V 4 bases and J 4 bases, with 12 bases left between them. Looked up from germline, CDR1 is SGHNT and CDR2 is YYREEE (reference sequence). CDR3 sequence (DNA): TGTGCCAGCAGCGCCAGGGGGAGGTACGAGCAGTACTTC. Translating gives CASSARGRYEQYF.

This chain joins TRBV6-6 and TRBJ1-1, with 11 positions matching TRBD1. This CDR3 is built from 15 residues. Trimming at V came to 7 bases and at J to 2 bases, leaving 6 bases not matched to a gene. Germline V gene lookup returns CDR1 MNHNY and CDR2 SVGAGI (reference sequence). CDR3 in amino acids: CASNSGQGGNTEAFF. DNA of the CDR3: TGTGCCAGCAATTCGGGACAGGGGGGAAACACTGAAGCTTTCTTT.

The chain links TRBV2 to TRBJ1-2; 8 bases align to TRBD1. Germline V gene data show CDR1 as SNHLY and CDR2 as FYNNEI. J lost 2 bases, V lost 7 bases, and 9 bases had no gene match. This CDR3 is built from 15 residues. The CDR3 sequence is CASTRDRWGNYGYTF. DNA for the CDR3: TGTGCCAGCACTCGGGACAGGTGGGGGAACTATGGCTACACCTTC. Full variable domain (rest looked up from reference TRBV2 and TRBJ1-2): EPEVTQTPSHQVTQMGQEVILRCVPISNHLYFYWYRQILGQKVEFLVSFYNNEISEKSEIFDDQFSVERPDGSNFTLKIRSTKLEDSAMYFCASTRDRWGNYGYTFGSGTRLTVV.

The chain joins TRBV2 to TRBJ1-6, with 9 bases fitting TRBD1. The CDR3 covers 15 residues. Trimming took 5 bases from V and 9 from J; bases not matched to a gene: 8. Per the germline V gene, CDR1 is SNHLY and CDR2 is FYNNEI. The CDR3 DNA follows: TGTGCCAGCAGTCGCGGGGGGACAGGGTCTTCACCCCTCCACTTT. Translating it yields CASSRGGTGSSPLHF.

The genes are TRBV6-6 and TRBJ1-1, with D possibly being TRBD1 (6 bases). V was pared by 6 bases and J by 1 base, with 12 bases between. Germline V lookup: CDR1 MNHNY, CDR2 SVGAGI (reference sequence). The CDR3 consists of 14 residues. In DNA form, the CDR3 reads TGTGCCAGCAGGCTCGGGACATCGAACACTGAAGCTTTCTTT. Protein sequence: CASRLGTSNTEAFF.

The V call is TRBV6-5, the J call TRBJ1-6; D remains ambiguous. Trimming took off 8 bases at V and 7 bases at J, with 18 bases between the two ends. Germline CDR1 is MNHEY and CDR2 is SVGAGI. This CDR3 contains 15 residues. The CDR3 sequence: CASLVLEGGNSPLHF. The DNA for the CDR3 is TGTGCCAGCTTGGTCCTGGAGGGAGGCAATTCACCCCTCCACTTT.

V and J are TRBV6-5 and TRBJ1-5; 11 bases agree with TRBD1. J lost 2 bases, V lost 6 bases, and 3 bases had no gene match. The CDR3 extends over 15 amino acids. The germline V gene encodes CDR1 MNHEY and CDR2 SVGAGI. The CDR3 reads CASSGDRGGNQPQHF. CDR3 DNA sequence: TGTGCCAGCAGCGGGGACAGGGGGGGCAATCAGCCCCAGCATTTT.

This rearrangement joins TRBV10-3 to TRBJ2-1; TRBD1 agrees at 9 bases. Germline V gives CDR1 ENHRY, CDR2 SYGVKD. The CDR3 loop spans 16 amino acids. With V trimmed by 0 bases and J by 3 bases, 3 bases remained unmatched. The CDR3 DNA reads as TGTGCCATCAGTGAGTCGGGACAGGGCCACTACAATGAGCAGTTCTTC. Protein product: CAISESGQGHYNEQFF.

The chain employs TRBV7-2 and TRBJ1-5, with a weak D call TRBD1 (5 bases). From germline, CDR1 is SGHTA and CDR2 FQGNSA. Trimming removed 1 base at V and 1 base at J, with 8 bases between. The CDR3 extends over 15 amino acids. For the CDR3, the DNA is TGTGCCAGCAGCTTAGTTAGGGGAAGCAATCAGCCCCAGCATTTT. Translation gives CASSLVRGSNQPQHF.

J is TRBJ1-3 and V is TRBV5-1, with 8 bases identical to TRBD1. Trimming cost V 4 bases and J 1 base; bases outside gene matches: 10. Germline V gene sequence: CDR1 SGHRS, CDR2 YFSETQ. This CDR3 has 17 amino acids. The CDR3 spells CASSLLPGGDSGNTIYF. The DNA for the CDR3 is TGCGCCAGCAGCCTACTCCCAGGGGGCGATTCTGGAAACACCATATATTTT.